Shown below are 24 T cell receptor beta chains from a single sample sequenced in a study of long-term antiretroviral therapy in people with HIV. Runs used v3.0 of the immunoSEQ assay and were done at survey level. The repertoire was sequenced with immunoSEQ multiplex PCR; TCRdb's copy has only in-frame clones and lacks some. The sample records 15,000 to 20,000 clones, 88% being singletons. The material was unsorted PBMCs, obtained 0.7 years before starting antiretroviral therapy. The receptor set was obtained from a man aged 50 or older with HIV.

The chain employs TRBV9 and TRBJ2-7; 11 positions match TRBD2. There are 15 residues in the CDR3. V shed 4 bases and J 1 base; nucleotides not matched to a gene: 4. The V gene's germline CDR1 is SGDLS and CDR2 YYNGEE. The CDR3 coding sequence is TGTGCCAGCAGCACGGGACTAGCGGATTCCTACGAGCAGTACTTC. Amino acids: CASSTGLADSYEQYF.

This chain uses TRBV6-1 with TRBJ1-5, with D unclear. Germline V gene sequence: CDR1 MNHNS, CDR2 SASEGT. The germline V and J ends were trimmed by 5 bases and 9 bases, with 8 bases remaining between them. The CDR3 is made up of 11 amino acids. The CDR3 region has the DNA TGTGCCAGCAGTCTTCGATGGCCCCAGCATTTT. It translates to CASSLRWPQHF.

Concerning this clone itself: Germline is not matched at one junction end, which may reflect a read error. The chain uses TRBV18 and TRBJ1-6; D remains unclear. Germline V gives CDR1 KGHSH, CDR2 LQKENI. The CDR3 sequence is 14 residues long. The CDR3 loop is CASPPKRGFSPLHF. The CDR3 nucleotides are TGTGCCAGCCCACCGAAACGGGGATTTTCACCCCTCCACTTT.

The CDR3 loop is CASSLEDGVGAFF. The CDR3 DNA reads as TGTGCCAGCAGCCTCGAGGATGGGGTGGGAGCTTTCTTT. The rearrangement joins TRBV7-9 to TRBJ1-1; unclear D gene. CDR3 length: 13 amino acids. CDR1 and CDR2 (germline): SEHNR, FQNEAQ (reference sequence). Trimming left V 5 bases short and J 10 bases short, with 17 bases between.

This rearrangement joins TRBV29-1 to TRBJ1-3; no firm D call. The V gene lost 6 bases and the J gene lost 0 bases, with 9 bases spanning the gap. The CDR3 extends over 13 amino acids. CDR1 SQVTM and CDR2 ANQGSEA come from the germline V gene. The DNA of the CDR3 is TGCAGCGTGTGGACGGACTCTGGAAACACCATATATTTT. The encoded protein is CSVWTDSGNTIYF.

The chain uses TRBV7-2 and TRBJ2-5; 8 bases are shared with TRBD1. CDR3 length: 15 amino acids. V shed 2 bases and J 4 bases; nucleotides not matched to a gene: 6. Germline V gives CDR1 SGHTA, CDR2 FQGNSA. CDR3 sequence: CASSLQGAVRETQYF. CDR3 nucleotides: TGTGCCAGCAGCTTACAGGGGGCTGTGAGAGAGACCCAGTACTTC.

The DNA for the CDR3 is TGCGCCAGCAGCTTGGGTACAGGGGGGGTTTACGAGCAGTACTTC. Protein sequence: CASSLGTGGVYEQYF. The chain joins TRBV5-1 to TRBJ2-7, with D perhaps matching TRBD1 (8 bases). V was shortened by 0 bases and J by 4 bases, with 14 bases between the two germline ends. The germline gives CDR1 SGHRS, CDR2 YFSETQ. This CDR3 has 15 amino acids.

DNA for the CDR3: TGTGCCAGCAGTGCCCTACAGGGGAAGCGCGAGCAGTACTTC. Amino acid sequence: CASSALQGKREQYF. The chain recombines TRBV6-1 with TRBJ2-7; 7 bases are shared with TRBD1. CDR3 size: 14 residues. CDR1 is MNHNS and CDR2 is SASEGT in the germline V gene. The J segment lost 6 bases and the V segment lost 4 bases, leaving 9 bases of the junction unmatched.

The CDR3 region is CASSGGGDEQFF. CDR3 DNA sequence: TGTGCCAGCAGCGGGGGCGGGGATGAGCAGTTCTTC. The chain links TRBV2 to TRBJ2-1, with D possibly called TRBD1 or TRBD2 (6 bases each). Germline CDR1 SNHLY, CDR2 FYNNEI. CDR3 size: 12 residues. The ends were cut back, 6 bases at V and 8 bases at J, with 11 bases in the middle.

The rearrangement uses TRBV5-1 and TRBJ1-3; 7 positions match TRBD1. The J segment lost 0 bases and the V segment lost 4 bases, leaving 13 bases of the junction unmatched. Germline-derived CDR1 and CDR2 are SGHRS and YFSETQ. The CDR3 covers 18 residues. The CDR3 DNA reads as TGCGCCAGCAGCCGCGACCAACAGGGGTCGAGCTCTGGAAACACCATATATTTT. Translated, it gives CASSRDQQGSSSGNTIYF.

This chain joins TRBV7-2 and TRBJ1-5; 9 bases agree with TRBD1. CDR1 and CDR2 (germline): SGHTA, FQGNSA. V shed 5 bases and J 3 bases; nucleotides not matched to a gene: 8. The CDR3 covers 16 residues. As DNA, the CDR3 is TGTGCCAGCAGCCAGGGACAGGGCCGCCTCAATCAGCCCCAGCATTTT. It yields the protein CASSQGQGRLNQPQHF.

This CDR3 is CASSVVLGTEAFF. The CDR3 DNA reads as TGTGCCAGCAGCGTCGTCCTGGGCACTGAAGCTTTCTTT. This chain joins TRBV9 and TRBJ1-1; D remains unclear. The germline V gene encodes CDR1 SGDLS and CDR2 YYNGEE. The V and J ends lost 2 bases and 4 bases respectively, with 9 bases between them. There are 13 residues in the CDR3.

The chain combines TRBV20-1 with TRBJ2-7, with 9 bases aligning to TRBD2. The CDR3 covers 11 residues. Germline values: CDR1 DFQATT, CDR2 SNEGSKA (reference sequence). V shed 7 bases, J shed 7 bases, and the junction held 5 bases outside the gene matches. The CDR3 DNA follows: TGCAGTGGTGTTAGCGGGAGTGAGCAGTACTTC. Its translation: CSGVSGSEQYF.

The chain carries TRBV6-6 and TRBJ2-7; D remains ambiguous. The CDR3 is 14 amino acids. Between the trimmed V and J ends, which lost 0 bases and 0 bases, there was a span of 6 bases. CDR1 and CDR2 from the germline V gene are MNHNY and SVGAGI (reference sequence). CDR3 sequence reads: CASSYSISSYEQYF. The CDR3 DNA follows: TGTGCCAGCAGTTACTCGATCAGCTCCTACGAGCAGTACTTC.

The rearrangement uses TRBV28 and TRBJ1-4, with D uncertain. V was cut by 2 bases and J by 6 bases, with 1 base left in between. CDR1 is MDHEN, CDR2 SYDVKM, per germline. The CDR3 sequence is 11 residues long. In DNA, the CDR3 is TGTGCCAGCAGTTTAGATGAAAAACTGTTTTTT. It codes for CASSLDEKLFF.

The V gene is TRBV7-9, the J gene TRBJ1-2; D perhaps matches TRBD1 (5 bases). V lost 3 bases to trimming and J lost 1 base, with 6 bases between them. Germline lookup yields CDR1 SEHNR and CDR2 FQNEAQ (reference sequence). The CDR3 loop spans 13 amino acids. The CDR3 spells CASSFDSNYGYTF. Here the CDR3 DNA reads TGTGCCAGCAGCTTTGACAGTAACTATGGCTACACCTTC.

The J gene is TRBJ1-1, the V gene TRBV19; the D is unclear. Germline V gene data show CDR1 as LNHDA and CDR2 as SQIVND (reference sequence). The CDR3 covers 16 residues. V was cut by 3 bases and J by 0 bases, with 14 bases left in between. In DNA, the CDR3 is TGTGCCAGTAGTATGTATGGTGGACTCTTGAACACTGAAGCTTTCTTT. The encoded protein is CASSMYGGLLNTEAFF.

This chain links TRBV18 with TRBJ2-1; the D is unclear. Germline V gene data show CDR1 as KGHSH and CDR2 as LQKENI. This CDR3 comprises 14 residues. Trimming removed 3 bases at V and 2 bases at J, with 8 bases between. The CDR3: CASSPTNTYNEQFF. CDR3 DNA sequence: TGTGCCAGCTCACCGACGAATACCTACAATGAGCAGTTCTTC.

This clone was seen a few times. The chain recombines TRBV6-1 with TRBJ1-3; D is undetermined. This CDR3 is 15 amino acids long. V lost 2 bases and J 0 bases, leaving 8 bases between the germline ends. Germline CDR1 is MNHNS and CDR2 is SASEGT. The CDR3 region is CASSEIFPSGNTIYF. In nucleotides, the CDR3 is TGTGCCAGCAGTGAAATTTTCCCCTCTGGAAACACCATATATTTT.

This clone showed up just once. The V call is TRBV29-1, the J call TRBJ1-1; D might be TRBD1 (6 bases). The CDR3 is 14 residues long. Trimming cost V 6 bases and J 2 bases, with 16 bases left between them. Looked up from germline, CDR1 is SQVTM and CDR2 is ANQGSEA. The CDR3 loop is CSVGGGHYNTEAFF. Written as DNA, the CDR3 is TGCAGCGTGGGAGGGGGACACTACAACACTGAAGCTTTCTTT. Full variable domain (outside the CDR3, taken from reference TRBV29-1 and TRBJ1-1): SAVISQKPSRDICQRGTSLTIQCQVDSQVTMMFWYRQQPGQSLTLIATANQGSEATYESGFVIDKFPISRPNLTFSTLTVSNMSPEDSSIYLCSVGGGHYNTEAFFGQGTRLTVV.

This chain joins TRBV27 and TRBJ2-5; TRBD2 matches 13 bases. The CDR3 runs 17 residues. V was pared by 5 bases and J by 9 bases, with 15 bases of the junction left unmatched. Germline V gene lookup returns CDR1 MNHEY and CDR2 SMNVEV (reference sequence). DNA for the CDR3: TGTGCCAGCAGTATGGGACTAGCGGGAAAACCCTTCCGAGCCCAGTACTTC. Amino acids: CASSMGLAGKPFRAQYF.

The chain links TRBV6-5 to TRBJ1-1; the D is unclear. Trimming cost V 0 bases and J 4 bases, with 6 bases left between them. Germline V CDR1 and CDR2: MNHEY, SVGAGI. The CDR3 has 13 amino acids. The CDR3 DNA reads TGTGCCAGCAGTTACTCGGGTATCACTGAAGCTTTCTTT. Its translation: CASSYSGITEAFF.

This CDR3 is CASSQVTGSPYEQYF. The CDR3 coding sequence is TGCGCCAGCAGCCAAGTGACAGGTTCCCCTTACGAGCAGTACTTC. The V call is TRBV4-1, the J call TRBJ2-7, with D perhaps matching TRBD1 (6 bases). V was cut by 1 base and J by 4 bases, with 14 bases left in between. This CDR3 has 15 amino acids. The germline CDR1 and CDR2 sequences are MGHRA and YSYEKL.

The V gene is TRBV6-5, the J gene TRBJ2-5; 9 bases are shared with TRBD2. The CDR3 runs to 13 residues. Germline V gene data show CDR1 as MNHEY and CDR2 as SVGAGI. The junction had 9 bases not matched to a gene; V was cut back by 7 bases and J by 9 bases. The CDR3 nucleotides are TGTGCCAGCAAACTAGCGGGTTCCGGGCCCCAGTACTTC. Its protein is CASKLAGSGPQYF.